Below are 9 T cell receptor beta chains sequenced from a single sample in a study of blood T cell repertoires in COVID-19. Produced via immunoSEQ multiplex PCR; TCRdb's table is partial and in-frame only. This table holds about 370,000 clones, roughly nine tenths found once. The specimen sequenced was PBMCs or T cells enriched from blood (not recorded which). Receptors originate from a man younger than 35 who had recovered from COVID-19.

A remark on this clone: Other DNA sequences in the same sample also yield this CDR3. J is TRBJ1-2 and V is TRBV3-1 (or the pseudogene TRBV3-2), with D perhaps TRBD1 (6 bases). There are 13 residues in the CDR3. From germline, CDR1 is LGHDT and CDR2 YNNKEL (reference sequence). V shed 4 bases and J shed 2 bases, with 8 bases lying between them. This chain's CDR3 is CASSPGQNYGYTF. The CDR3 nucleotides are TGTGCCAGCAGCCCTGGACAGAACTATGGCTACACCTTC.

The chain combines TRBV4-1 with TRBJ1-2, with D possibly matching TRBD1 (5 bases). Trimming cost V 1 base and J 0 bases, with 18 bases left between them. Looked up from germline, CDR1 is MGHRA and CDR2 is YSYEKL. This CDR3 is built from 18 residues. The CDR3 DNA follows: TGCGCCAGCAGCCAAGTGGGGGTCGCGGGGTTAACTAACTATGGCTACACCTTC. Amino acids: CASSQVGVAGLTNYGYTF.

This chain uses TRBV21-1 with TRBJ2-7; TRBD2, the table's D call, was not compared with the DNA. TRBV21-1 is described as a pseudogene. CDR3 length equals 20 residues. The DNA for the CDR3 is TGTGCCAGCAGCAAACGTCCGGGGGGAACTAGCGGGAGCGGCCCCTACGAGCAGTACTTC. This encodes CASSKRPGGTSGSGPYEQYF.

V gene TRBV9 combines with J gene TRBJ1-2; TRBD1 matches 8 bases. V lost 4 bases and J lost 4; bases outside the gene matches: 12. In germline, CDR1 is SGDLS, CDR2 YYNGEE. The CDR3 extends over 16 amino acids. The CDR3 DNA reads as TGTGCCAGCAGCCCTCGGACAGGGCCTGGGGGCTATGGCTACACCTTC. Protein: CASSPRTGPGGYGYTF.

The chain has TRBV2 and TRBJ2-7; 8 bases map to TRBD2. From germline, CDR1 is SNHLY and CDR2 FYNNEI. This CDR3 has 15 amino acids. V trimming: 0 bases; J trimming: 2 bases; junction bases outside the gene matches: 3. The CDR3, as DNA: TGTGCCAGCAGTGAAGCTAGCGGGGTTACCTACGAGCAGTACTTC. As protein: CASSEASGVTYEQYF.

The rearrangement links TRBV2 to TRBJ2-7, with D tentatively TRBD2 (5 bases). CDR3 size: 12 residues. The V and J ends lost 6 bases and 3 bases respectively, with 9 bases between them. Per germline, CDR1 SNHLY and CDR2 FYNNEI. This CDR3 is CASRPDYYEQYF. As DNA, the CDR3 is TGTGCCAGCAGGCCTGACTACTACGAGCAGTACTTC.

This clone has only one observation. The rearrangement uses TRBV11-3 and TRBJ2-1; 10 bases line up with TRBD2. The CDR3 runs 14 residues. V was pared by 3 bases and J by 10 bases, with 6 bases of the junction left unmatched. The germline gives CDR1 SGHNT, CDR2 YENEEA. The CDR3 reads CASSFTSGTSEQFF. DNA for the CDR3: TGTGCCAGCAGCTTCACTAGCGGGACCTCAGAGCAGTTCTTC.

DNA of the CDR3: TGTGCCAGCAGCCCTGACAAGTACTATGGCTACACCTTC. Translating gives CASSPDKYYGYTF. This chain connects TRBV6-6 to TRBJ1-2; D gene uncertain. V was cut by 6 bases and J by 3 bases, with 11 bases left in between. The CDR3 is made up of 13 amino acids. CDR1 and CDR2 from the germline V gene are MNHNY and SVGAGI (reference sequence).

J is TRBJ2-7 and V is TRBV5-1; TRBD1 might be the D (5 bases). The CDR3 covers 15 residues. Trimming removed 2 bases at V and 2 bases at J, with 14 bases between. Germline V lookup: CDR1 SGHRS, CDR2 YFSETQ. In nucleotides, the CDR3 is TGCGCCAGCAGCTTTGCAGGGTCGTTCGCCTACGAGCAGTACTTC. It specifies CASSFAGSFAYEQYF.